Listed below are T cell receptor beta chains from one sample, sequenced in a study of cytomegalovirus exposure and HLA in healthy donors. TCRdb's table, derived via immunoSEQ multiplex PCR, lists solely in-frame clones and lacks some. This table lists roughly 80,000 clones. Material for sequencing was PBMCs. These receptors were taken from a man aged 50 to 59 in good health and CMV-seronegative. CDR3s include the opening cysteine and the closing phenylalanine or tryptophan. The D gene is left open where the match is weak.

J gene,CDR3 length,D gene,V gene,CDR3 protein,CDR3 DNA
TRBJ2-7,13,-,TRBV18,CASSLRVSYEQYF,TGTGCCAGCTCACTACGGGTCTCCTACGAGCAGTACTTC
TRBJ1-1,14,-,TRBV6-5,CASSYLGEDTEAFF,TGTGCCAGCAGTTATCTCGGGGAGGACACTGAAGCTTTCTTT
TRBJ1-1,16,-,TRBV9,CASSAPPWAANTEAFF,TGTGCCAGCAGCGCCCCCCCCTGGGCAGCCAACACTGAAGCTTTCTTT
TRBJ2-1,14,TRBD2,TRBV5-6,CASNPGGDRQGQFF,TGTGCCAGCAACCCCGGGGGGGACCGCCAAGGGCAGTTCTTC
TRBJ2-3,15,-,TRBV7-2,CASSSSGSSTDTQYF,TGTGCCAGCAGCTCGAGCGGCTCTAGCACAGATACGCAGTATTTT
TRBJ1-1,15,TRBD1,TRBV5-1,CASSSGTGINTEAFF,TGCGCCAGCAGCTCCGGGACAGGGATAAACACTGAAGCTTTCTTT
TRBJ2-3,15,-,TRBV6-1,CASSVQASSTDTQYF,TGTGCCAGCAGTGTTCAGGCTTCTAGCACAGATACGCAGTATTTT
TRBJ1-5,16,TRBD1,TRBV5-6,CASSLWDRVENQPQHF,TGTGCCAGCAGCTTGTGGGACAGGGTAGAGAATCAGCCCCAGCATTTT
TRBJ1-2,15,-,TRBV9,CASTLMVTGSDGYTF,TGTGCCAGCACCTTGATGGTAACAGGGTCGGATGGCTACACCTTC
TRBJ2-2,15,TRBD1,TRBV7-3,CASSFGTANTGELFF,TGTGCCAGCAGCTTCGGGACAGCAAACACCGGGGAGCTGTTTTTT
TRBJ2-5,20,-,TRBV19,CASSSGGGRVLGLYQETQYF,TGTGCCAGTAGTAGCGGAGGCGGCCGAGTTTTAGGGTTGTACCAAGAGACCCAGTACTTC
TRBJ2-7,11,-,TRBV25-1,CASTQGYEQYF,TGTGCCAGCACCCAGGGTTACGAGCAGTACTTC
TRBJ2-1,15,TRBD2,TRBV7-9,CASSPLAGADNEQFF,TGTGCCAGCAGCCCGCTAGCGGGGGCCGACAATGAGCAGTTCTTC
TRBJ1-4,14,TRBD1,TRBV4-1,CASSQFRGREKLFF,TGCGCCAGCAGCCAATTCAGGGGGCGGGAAAAACTGTTTTTT
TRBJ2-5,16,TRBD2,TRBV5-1,CASTTGTSGGRETQYF,TGCGCCAGCACTACCGGGACTAGCGGGGGACGGGAGACCCAGTACTTC
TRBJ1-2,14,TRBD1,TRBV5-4,CASRVTGEYYGYTF,TGTGCCAGCAGAGTTACAGGGGAATACTATGGCTACACCTTC
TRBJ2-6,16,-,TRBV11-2,CASSPLAGTGANVLTF,TGTGCCAGCAGCCCGCTCGCCGGGACTGGGGCCAACGTCCTGACTTTC
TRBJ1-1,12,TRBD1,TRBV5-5,CASSRTGPEAFF,TGTGCCAGCAGCCGGACAGGCCCTGAAGCTTTCTTT
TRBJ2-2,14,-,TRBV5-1,CASSLLGVGGELFF,TGCGCCAGCAGCTTGTTAGGGGTTGGCGGGGAGCTGTTTTTT
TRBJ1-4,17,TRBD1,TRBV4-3,CASSQDQVQGANEKLFF,TGCGCCAGCAGCCAAGATCAAGTCCAGGGGGCTAATGAAAAACTGTTTTTT
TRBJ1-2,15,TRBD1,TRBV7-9,CASSLGRQGTGGYTF,TGTGCCAGCAGCTTAGGGAGACAGGGAACTGGTGGCTACACCTTC
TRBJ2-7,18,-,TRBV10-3,CAISGSPGGLRADYEQYF,TGTGCCATCAGTGGGAGCCCAGGGGGGCTTAGGGCCGACTACGAGCAGTACTTC
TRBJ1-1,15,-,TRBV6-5,CASSYSIRGVGEAFF,TGTGCCAGCAGTTACTCGATCAGGGGAGTGGGTGAAGCTTTCTTT
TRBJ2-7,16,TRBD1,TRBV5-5,CASSEAPGTGTYEQYF,TGTGCCAGCAGCGAAGCCCCCGGGACAGGGACCTACGAGCAGTACTTC
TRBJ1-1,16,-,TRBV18,CASSPVVSGGNTEAFF,TGTGCCAGCTCACCAGTAGTAAGTGGAGGGAACACTGAAGCTTTCTTT
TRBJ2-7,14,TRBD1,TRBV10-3,CAISDPGGFYEQYF,TGTGCCATCAGTGATCCAGGGGGTTTCTACGAGCAGTACTTC
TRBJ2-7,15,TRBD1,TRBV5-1,CASSLTGESAYEQYF,TGCGCCAGCAGCTTGACAGGGGAGAGCGCCTACGAGCAGTACTTC
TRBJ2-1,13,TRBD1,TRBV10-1,CASSVQGMDEQFF,TGCGCCAGCAGTGTACAGGGGATGGATGAGCAGTTCTTC
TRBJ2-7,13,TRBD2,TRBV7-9,CASSLGGGDEQYF,TGTGCCAGCAGCTTAGGGGGAGGGGACGAGCAGTACTTC
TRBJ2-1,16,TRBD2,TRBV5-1,CASSLLSGGAGNEQFF,TGCGCCAGCAGCTTGTTGAGCGGGGGGGCCGGCAATGAGCAGTTCTTC
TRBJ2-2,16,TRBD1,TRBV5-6,CASSLAGTDSAGELFF,TGTGCCAGCAGCTTGGCTGGGACAGACTCCGCCGGGGAGCTGTTTTTT
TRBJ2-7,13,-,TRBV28,CASSPAGGYEQYF,TGTGCCAGCAGCCCCGCCGGGGGCTACGAGCAGTACTTC
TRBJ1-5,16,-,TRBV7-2,CASSLGPDSYAQPQHF,TGTGCCAGCAGCTTAGGTCCAGACAGTTACGCTCAGCCCCAGCATTTT
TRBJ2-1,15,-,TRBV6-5,CASSYDKSTDNEQFF,TGTGCCAGCAGTTATGACAAATCAACCGACAATGAGCAGTTCTTC
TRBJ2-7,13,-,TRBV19,CASSMRRGYEQYF,TGTGCCAGTAGTATGCGCAGGGGTTACGAGCAGTACTTC
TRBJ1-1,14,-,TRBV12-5,CASGLGGQSTEAFF,TGTGCTAGTGGTTTGGGCGGACAGAGCACTGAAGCTTTCTTT
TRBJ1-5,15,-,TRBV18,CASSPSQGSNQPQHF,TGTGCCAGCTCACCGTCTCAGGGGAGCAATCAGCCCCAGCATTTT
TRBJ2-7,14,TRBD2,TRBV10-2,CASSRGGGSYEQYF,TGCGCCAGCTCCCGTGGGGGGGGTTCCTACGAGCAGTACTTC
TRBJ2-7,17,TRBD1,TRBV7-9,CASSPRSGTGDVYEQYF,TGTGCCAGCAGCCCCCGCTCCGGGACAGGGGATGTCTACGAGCAGTACTTC
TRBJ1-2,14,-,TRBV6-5,CASRSPWQNYGYTF,TGTGCCAGCAGGTCCCCCTGGCAGAACTATGGCTACACCTTC
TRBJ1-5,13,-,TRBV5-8,CASNGDSNQPQHF,TGTGCCAGCAACGGGGATAGCAATCAGCCCCAGCATTTT
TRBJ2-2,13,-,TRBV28,CASTLSNTGELFF,TGTGCCAGCACCCTAAGCAACACCGGGGAGCTGTTTTTT
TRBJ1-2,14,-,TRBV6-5,CASSYSPGGIGYTF,TGTGCCAGCAGTTATTCGCCGGGGGGTATTGGCTACACCTTC
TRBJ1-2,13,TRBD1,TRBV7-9,CASSLGTGVGYTF,TGTGCCAGCAGCTTAGGGACAGGGGTCGGCTACACCTTC
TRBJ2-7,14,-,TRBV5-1,CASSLRVSSYEQYF,TGCGCCAGCAGCTTAAGAGTGAGCTCCTACGAGCAGTACTTC